This is a list of T cell receptor beta chains from one sample in a study of blood T cell repertoires in COVID-19. The assay was immunoSEQ multiplex PCR, and TCRdb's table has in-frame clones only and misses some. Among almost 500,000 clones listed, approximately 86% were seen once. The sample taken for sequencing was PBMCs or T cells enriched from blood (not recorded which). The source is a woman aged 60-70 years who had recovered from COVID-19. Both conserved end residues are part of each CDR3. The order of the fields is V gene, CDR3 length, D gene, J gene, CDR3 protein, CDR3 DNA. D genes are given only for firm matches.

>TRBV19|14|-|TRBJ1-5
CASSTGRLDQPQHF
TGTGCCAGTAGTACAGGGCGCCTAGATCAGCCCCAGCATTTT
>TRBV6-5|14|TRBD1|TRBJ1-4
CASIMQGGSEKLFF
TGTGCCAGCATCATGCAGGGGGGTAGTGAAAAACTGTTTTTT
>TRBV28|17|TRBD1|TRBJ1-2
CASLSRAQGAANYGYTF
TGTGCCAGCCTTAGTAGGGCCCAGGGGGCCGCTAACTATGGCTACACCTTC
>TRBV19|13|-|TRBJ1-1
CASSSGLNTEAFF
TGTGCCAGTAGTTCAGGGTTGAACACTGAAGCTTTCTTT
>TRBV19|13|TRBD2|TRBJ2-7
CASSIREGYEQYF
TGTGCCAGTAGTATTAGGGAGGGCTACGAGCAGTACTTC
>TRBV10-3|15|TRBD1|TRBJ2-2
CAIILGTGISGELFF
TGTGCCATCATACTCGGGACAGGGATCTCCGGGGAGCTGTTTTTT
>TRBV1|19|-|TRBJ2-3
CTSSLNSPYRATSTDTQYF
TGCACCAGCAGCCTCAATTCACCCTACAGGGCAACTAGCACAGATACGCAGTATTTT
>TRBV7-2|14|-|TRBJ2-5
CASSPNRDQETQYF
TGTGCCAGCAGCCCTAACAGGGACCAAGAGACCCAGTACTTC
>TRBV2|16|TRBD2|TRBJ2-7
CASSDPGLAGTYEQYF
TGTGCCAGCAGTGATCCGGGACTAGCGGGGACCTACGAGCAGTACTTC
>TRBV15|15|TRBD1|TRBJ2-7
CATSRGGTGGDEQYF
TGTGCCACCAGCAGAGGCGGGACAGGGGGCGACGAGCAGTACTTC
>TRBV14|15|TRBD1|TRBJ2-7
CASSPPGTGGYEQYF
TGTGCCAGCAGCCCCCCCGGGACAGGGGGGTACGAGCAGTACTTC
>TRBV11-2|15|-|TRBJ2-5
CASSLGEGGGARSYF
TGTGCCAGCAGCTTAGGCGAAGGAGGGGGGGCCCGGTCGTACTTC
>TRBV29-1|13|-|TRBJ2-7
CSVVPGDPYEQYF
TGCAGCGTAGTCCCGGGGGACCCCTACGAGCAGTACTTC
>TRBV2|13|-|TRBJ2-4
CASSRTTTGQIGF
TGTGCCAGCAGTCGTACTACGACAGGTCAAATAGGGTTC
>TRBV6-5|15|-|TRBJ1-1
CASKGGTVSGTEAFF
TGTGCCAGCAAGGGGGGGACGGTTAGCGGCACTGAAGCTTTCTTT
>TRBV5-1|15|TRBD2|TRBJ2-3
CASSLSGGGTDTQYF
TGCGCCAGCAGCTTGTCTGGGGGGGGCACAGATACGCAGTATTTT
>TRBV6-6|16|TRBD2|TRBJ2-1
CASSYPGLAAGNEQFF
TGTGCCAGCAGTTACCCGGGACTAGCGGCGGGTAATGAGCAGTTCTTC
>TRBV14|16|TRBD1|TRBJ1-3
CASSRGQGVIANTIYF
TGTGCCAGCAGCCGGGGACAGGGGGTAATCGCTAACACCATATATTTT
>TRBV3-1/TRBV3-2|15|TRBD1|TRBJ1-2
CASSQERTGGYGYTF
TGTGCCAGCAGCCAAGAGCGTACAGGGGGTTATGGCTACACCTTC
>TRBV5-1|14|-|TRBJ1-4
CASSSGIRNEKLFF
TGCGCCAGCAGCTCAGGGATACGGAATGAAAAACTGTTTTTT
>TRBV27|13|-|TRBJ1-6
CASTHRDNSPLHF
TGTGCCAGCACTCACAGGGATAATTCACCCCTCCACTTT
>TRBV5-1|14|-|TRBJ2-3
CASSSGTVTDTQYF
TGCGCCAGCAGCTCGGGGACTGTCACAGATACGCAGTATTTT
>TRBV28|15|-|TRBJ2-3
CATNSMRALTDTQYF
TGTGCCACCAATTCTATGCGGGCCCTCACAGATACGCAGTATTTT